What follows are 5 T cell receptor beta chains derived from one specimen sequenced in a study of early T cells in non-severe SARS-CoV-2 infection. Using its own MiXCR run on the 5' RACE reads, TCRdb lists one record per CDR3 protein. Among 35,000 to 40,000 distinct CDR3 sequences listed, 8% to 10% were seen once. Source material: whole blood. These receptors were collected from an adult who was a healthcare worker with PCR-confirmed SARS-CoV-2 infection or an uninfected control (not recorded which).

At least ten counts were recorded for this clonotype. This chain joins TRBV6-5 and TRBJ2-5; tentative D call: TRBD2 (5 bases). Trimming took off 0 bases at V and 2 bases at J, with 10 bases between the two ends. The CDR3 totals 15 residues. The V gene's germline CDR1 is MNHEY and CDR2 SVGAGI. The CDR3 DNA reads TGTGCCAGCAGTTACTCGGGTGACTATCAAGAGACCCAGTACTTC. As protein: CASSYSGDYQETQYF.

A note on this clonotype: A much larger clone differs by one base, so this may be a read error. The conserved closing phenylalanine or tryptophan is absent in this CDR3, likely reflecting a read error. The chain links TRBV5-6 to TRBJ2-6, with D perhaps matching TRBD1 (5 bases). Germline assignment: CDR1 SGHDT and CDR2 YYEEEE. The CDR3 extends over 14 amino acids. Trimming left V 3 bases short and J 5 bases short, with 9 bases between. Here the CDR3 DNA reads TGTGCCAGCAGCTCGCAGGGTAGGGCCAACGTCCTGACTTCC. Protein sequence: CASSSQGRANVLTS.

This clonotype was observed many times. The chain carries TRBV7-2 and TRBJ2-3; TRBD2 agrees at 7 bases. The CDR3 contains 17 residues. Germline-derived CDR1 and CDR2 are SGHTA and FQGNSA. V shed 5 bases and J 2 bases; nucleotides not matched to a gene: 13. CDR3 sequence: CASSNSLGLVYTDTQYF. CDR3 sequence (DNA): TGTGCCAGCAGCAACTCCCTTGGACTAGTGTACACAGATACGCAGTATTTT.

In this sample, this clonotype turned up many times. The rearrangement joins TRBV29-1 to TRBJ1-1; unclear D gene. With 1 base removed from V and 0 bases from J, the gap between germline ends came to 6 bases. The CDR3 is 13 residues long. Germline V gene sequence: CDR1 SQVTM, CDR2 ANQGSEA. The CDR3 reads CSVEGIMNTEAFF. The DNA for the CDR3 is TGCAGCGTTGAAGGGATCATGAACACTGAAGCTTTCTTT.

This clonotype was recorded a few times. J is TRBJ1-1 and V is TRBV3-1, with D possibly TRBD1 on 5 matching bases. V was clipped by 2 bases and J by 6 bases, with 13 bases between them. The CDR3 length is 14 residues. Germline loops: CDR1 LGHDT, CDR2 YNNKEL (reference sequence). CDR3 sequence: CASSQSAGLAEAFF. The CDR3 DNA follows: TGTGCCAGCAGCCAAAGCGCAGGGTTAGCTGAAGCTTTCTTT.